This TCR beta chain was sequenced in a study of blood T cell repertoires in COVID-19. Study-wide background: There were acute and convalescent COVID-19 samples, and they came from the United States, Italy and Spain. The analysed material was cDNA or gDNA that came from T cells, B-cell-depleted T cells, or PBMCs.

Original analysis: Amplified reference gene primers provided the basis for estimating nucleated cell counts. The repertoire was sequenced with immunoSEQ multiplex PCR; TCRdb's copy has only in-frame clones and lacks some. The V and J calls and clone size come from that table; D and trimming were worked out from the DNA. This table holds just over 40,000 clones, approximately 80% found once. V was cut by 3 bases and J by 0 bases, with 12 bases left in between. There are 16 residues in the CDR3. CDR1 and CDR2 (germline): MDHEN, SYDVKM. The receptor comes from a woman aged 55-70 years with acute or convalescent COVID-19. The chain links TRBV28 to TRBJ1-5, with TRBD1 as a possible D gene (5 bases). Sequenced input: peripheral blood. The CDR3 DNA follows: TGTGCCAGCAGTTTCTCGGCAGGGAATAGCAATCAGCCCCAGCATTTT. Its protein product is CASSFSAGNSNQPQHF.